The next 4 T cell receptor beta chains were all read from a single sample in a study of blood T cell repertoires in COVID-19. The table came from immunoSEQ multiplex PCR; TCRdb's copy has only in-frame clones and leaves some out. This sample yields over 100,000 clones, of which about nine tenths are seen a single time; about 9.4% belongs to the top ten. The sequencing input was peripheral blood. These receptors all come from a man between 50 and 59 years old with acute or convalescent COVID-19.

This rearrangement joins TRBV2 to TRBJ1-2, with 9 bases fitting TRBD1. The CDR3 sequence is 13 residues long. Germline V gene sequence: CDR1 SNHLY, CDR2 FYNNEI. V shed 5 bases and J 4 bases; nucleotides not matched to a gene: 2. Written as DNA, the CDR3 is TGTGCCAGCAGTTGGGGACAGGGCTATGGCTACACCTTC. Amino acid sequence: CASSWGQGYGYTF.

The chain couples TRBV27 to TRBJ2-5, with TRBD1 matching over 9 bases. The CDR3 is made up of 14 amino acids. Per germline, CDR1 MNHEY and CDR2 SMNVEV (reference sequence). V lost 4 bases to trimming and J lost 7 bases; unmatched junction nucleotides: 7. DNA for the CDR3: TGTGCCAGCAGTTCCTGGGACAGGGTGGCGACCCAGTACTTC. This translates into CASSSWDRVATQYF.

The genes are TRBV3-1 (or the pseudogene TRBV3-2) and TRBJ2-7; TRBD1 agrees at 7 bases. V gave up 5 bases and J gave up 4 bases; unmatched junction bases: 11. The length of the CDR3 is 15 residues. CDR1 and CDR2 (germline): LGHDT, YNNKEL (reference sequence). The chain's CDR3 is CASSSPGQAIYEQYF. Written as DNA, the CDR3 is TGTGCCAGCAGCTCACCCGGACAGGCGATATACGAGCAGTACTTC.

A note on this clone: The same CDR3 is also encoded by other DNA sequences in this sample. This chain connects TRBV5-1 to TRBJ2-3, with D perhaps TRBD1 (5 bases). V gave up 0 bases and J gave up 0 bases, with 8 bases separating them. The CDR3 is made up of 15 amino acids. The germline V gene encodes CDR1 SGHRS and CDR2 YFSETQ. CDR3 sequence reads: CASSLGQGSTDTQYF. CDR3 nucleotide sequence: TGCGCCAGCAGCTTGGGTCAGGGTAGCACAGATACGCAGTATTTT.